Below, 11 T cell receptor beta chains from the same sample are listed, as sequenced in a study of cytomegalovirus exposure and HLA in healthy donors. Both 60 Vbeta primers and 13 Jbeta primers went into the PCR. The method was immunoSEQ multiplex PCR; TCRdb's version includes in-frame clones alone and lacks a portion of them. The table has over 150,000 clones, around 79% seen once; the top ten hold 7.7%. Sequenced material: PBMCs. The receptors come from a man aged 25-45 years in good health and CMV-seropositive.

This clone was seen once. V is TRBV5-1 and J is TRBJ2-1; 8 nucleotides agree with TRBD2. Germline V gives CDR1 SGHRS, CDR2 YFSETQ. The CDR3 has 15 residues. V lost 8 bases to trimming and J lost 3 bases; unmatched junction nucleotides: 10. CDR3 region: CASSDRGGHYNEQFF. CDR3 nucleotides: TGCGCCAGTTCCGACCGGGGGGGCCACTACAATGAGCAGTTCTTC.

This chain uses TRBV6-1 with TRBJ2-7; 10 nucleotides align to TRBD1. V gave up 5 bases and J gave up 3 bases; unmatched junction bases: 4. The CDR3 totals 14 residues. Germline V gene lookup returns CDR1 MNHNS and CDR2 SASEGT. CDR3 protein: CASSSTGGLYEQYF. In DNA, the CDR3 is TGTGCCAGCAGTTCGACAGGGGGCCTCTACGAGCAGTACTTC.

This clone was observed a few times. The genes are TRBV9 and TRBJ2-7; D might be TRBD2 (6 bases). V lost 4 bases and J lost 4, with 18 bases in between. The length of the CDR3 is 15 residues. Germline values: CDR1 SGDLS, CDR2 YYNGEE. As DNA, the CDR3 is TGTGCCAGCAGCCGGCGTGAGGGTGGGGGGTACGAGCAGTACTTC. This gives the protein CASSRREGGGYEQYF.

This sequence joins TRBV25-1 and TRBJ2-5; D unresolved. The CDR3 runs 14 residues. Germline-derived CDR1 and CDR2 are MGHDK and SYGVNS. V dropped 1 base and J dropped 2 bases, with 8 bases sitting between them. The CDR3 nucleotides are TGTGCCAGCAGTGAATCTTCTTTTCAAGAGACCCAGTACTTC. Encoded protein: CASSESSFQETQYF.

The chain carries TRBV28 and TRBJ2-3; the D is unclear. Germline V gene sequence: CDR1 MDHEN, CDR2 SYDVKM. The CDR3 runs to 14 residues. V shed 4 bases and J shed 4 bases, with 12 bases lying between them. The CDR3 DNA sequence: TGTGCCAGCAGTTCCCTAGGAGAACCAGATACGCAGTATTTT. It is translated as CASSSLGEPDTQYF.

This chain joins TRBV7-6 and TRBJ1-1, with D maybe TRBD1 (6 bases). The CDR3 runs to 14 residues. Trimming removed 4 bases from V and 6 bases from J, with 15 bases in between. Per germline, CDR1 SGHVS and CDR2 FNYEAQ. CDR3 in DNA: TGTGCCAGCAGCTCGTTACAGGGATGGTCTGAAGCTTTCTTT. It yields the protein CASSSLQGWSEAFF.

This clone has only a few counts. The chain has TRBV7-3 and TRBJ1-1, with D unresolved. Germline lookup yields CDR1 SGHTA and CDR2 FQGTGA. Trimming removed 5 bases at V and 4 bases at J, with 11 bases between. This CDR3 is 13 amino acids long. The CDR3 is CASSKDRGTEAFF. The CDR3 bases are TGTGCCAGCAGCAAAGACCGGGGCACTGAAGCTTTCTTT.

The chain recombines TRBV15 with TRBJ2-3; 7 bases match TRBD2. Unmatched junction bases numbered 11, after V lost 3 bases and J lost 8 bases. Germline loops: CDR1 LNHNV, CDR2 YYDKDF (reference sequence). This CDR3 contains 15 residues. The CDR3 coding sequence is TGTGCCACCAGCAGGGACCGGTCTGGGGAGGGTACGCAGTATTTT. Translating it yields CATSRDRSGEGTQYF.

This clone came up once. The V gene is TRBV9, the J gene TRBJ2-1; a weak D match, TRBD2 (6 bases). Trimming pared 0 bases from V and 4 bases from J, leaving 11 bases between. CDR3 size: 15 residues. CDR1 is SGDLS and CDR2 is YYNGEE in the germline V gene. CDR3 nucleotides: TGTGCCAGCAGCGTAGGCCAGCGGGTTTACAATGAGCAGTTCTTC. Translated, it gives CASSVGQRVYNEQFF.

V gene TRBV15 combines with J gene TRBJ2-1; TRBD1 agrees at 7 bases. With V trimmed by 1 base and J by 7 bases, 10 bases remained unmatched. From germline, CDR1 is LNHNV and CDR2 YYDKDF (reference sequence). CDR3 length: 16 residues. The CDR3, as DNA: TGTGCCACCAGCAGAGTGAAGGGGGCGATAGCGAATGAGCAGTTCTTC. This gives the protein CATSRVKGAIANEQFF.

The V gene is TRBV18, the J gene TRBJ2-1; 7 positions agree with TRBD1. Trimming at V came to 6 bases and at J to 3 bases, leaving 23 bases not matched to a gene. The V gene's germline CDR1 is KGHSH and CDR2 LQKENI. CDR3 length: 20 amino acids. For the CDR3, the DNA is TGTGCCAGCTCGTCCACCCGGGTCGGGATAGGGACAGATAACTACAATGAGCAGTTCTTC. It is translated as CASSSTRVGIGTDNYNEQFF.